This T cell receptor beta chain derives from a study of spatial heterogeneity in lung cancer. Across the study: The donor group consisted of around 66 patients who had untreated, early-stage non-small cell lung cancer. Alpha-chain detections were consistently fewer than beta-chain detections among the sequences. After resection, follow-up PBMC samples were sequenced when available, at a median of roughly two years later.

Germline values: CDR1 SGHTA, CDR2 FQGNSA. Trimming took 9 bases from V and 2 from J; bases not matched to a gene: 8. The CDR3 extends over 16 amino acids. TCRdb redid the calling of the 5' RACE reads with MiXCR, one entry per CDR3 protein. Of 110,000 or so distinct CDR3 sequences listed, 10% to 13% are singletons. The time point: blood at routine non-recurrence follow-up after resection. Unsorted whole RNA samples from tumor, nontumor lung or frozen PBMC were sequenced. The rearrangement links TRBV7-2 to TRBJ2-3; TRBD2 matches 13 bases. This receptor was taken from a female donor with early-stage non-small cell lung cancer. The source was PBMCs, collected at follow-up. CDR3 in amino acids: CASRELAGGFTDTQYF. The CDR3 DNA sequence: TGTGCCAGTAGGGAACTAGCGGGAGGGTTCACAGATACGCAGTATTTT.